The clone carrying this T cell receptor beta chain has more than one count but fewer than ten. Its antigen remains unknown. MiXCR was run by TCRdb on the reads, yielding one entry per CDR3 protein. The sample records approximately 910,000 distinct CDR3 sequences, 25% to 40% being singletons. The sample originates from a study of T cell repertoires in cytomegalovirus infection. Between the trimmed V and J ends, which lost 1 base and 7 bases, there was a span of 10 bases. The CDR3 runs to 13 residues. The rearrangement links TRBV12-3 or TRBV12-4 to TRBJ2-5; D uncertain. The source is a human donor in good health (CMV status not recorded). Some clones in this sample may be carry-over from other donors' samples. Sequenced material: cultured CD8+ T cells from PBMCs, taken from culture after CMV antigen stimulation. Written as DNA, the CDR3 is TGTGCCAGCAGTTTAGTCTCCTCAGGGACCCAGTACTTC. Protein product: CASSLVSSGTQYF.